The clone carrying this TCR beta chain was seen a handful of times. This CDR3 spans 18 amino acids. Trimming removed 3 bases at V and 0 bases at J, with 15 bases between. This sample is part of a study of patients and donors after allogeneic stem cell transplantation. MiXCR, applied by TCRdb to the RT-PCR reads, yields one record per CDR3 protein. The sample holds 900,000 to 1,000,000 distinct CDR3 sequences; about a sixth are singletons and the top ten take 6%. The sequenced sample was blood, either unsorted or a sorted T cell fraction (not recorded which). This clonotype originated in a human donor who was either an allogeneic HSCT recipient or a stem cell or donor lymphocyte infusion donor (not recorded which). It is not recorded whose cells these are; they may come from a transplant donor. The chain has TRBV12-3 or TRBV12-4 and TRBJ2-6, with D perhaps TRBD1 (6 bases). CDR3 coding DNA: TGTGCCAGCAGTTTTCTCCACAGGGCCAGCTCTGGGGCCAACGTCCTGACTTTC. Encoded protein: CASSFLHRASSGANVLTF.